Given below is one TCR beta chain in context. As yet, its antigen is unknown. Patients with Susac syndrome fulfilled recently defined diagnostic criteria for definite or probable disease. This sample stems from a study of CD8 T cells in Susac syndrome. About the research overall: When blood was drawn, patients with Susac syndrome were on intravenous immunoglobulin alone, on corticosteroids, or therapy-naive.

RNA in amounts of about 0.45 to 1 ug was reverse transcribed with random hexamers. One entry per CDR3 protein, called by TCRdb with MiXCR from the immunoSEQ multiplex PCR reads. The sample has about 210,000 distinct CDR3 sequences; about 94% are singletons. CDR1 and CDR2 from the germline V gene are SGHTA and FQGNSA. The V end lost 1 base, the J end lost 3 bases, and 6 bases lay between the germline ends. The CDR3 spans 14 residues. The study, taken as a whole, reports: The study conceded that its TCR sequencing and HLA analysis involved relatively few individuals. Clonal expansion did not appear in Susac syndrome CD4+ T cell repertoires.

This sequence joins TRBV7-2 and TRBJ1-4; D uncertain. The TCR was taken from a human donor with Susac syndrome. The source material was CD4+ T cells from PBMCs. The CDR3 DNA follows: TGTGCCAGCAGCTTAGGGTGGCCTAATGAAAAACTGTTTTTT. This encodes CASSLGWPNEKLFF.